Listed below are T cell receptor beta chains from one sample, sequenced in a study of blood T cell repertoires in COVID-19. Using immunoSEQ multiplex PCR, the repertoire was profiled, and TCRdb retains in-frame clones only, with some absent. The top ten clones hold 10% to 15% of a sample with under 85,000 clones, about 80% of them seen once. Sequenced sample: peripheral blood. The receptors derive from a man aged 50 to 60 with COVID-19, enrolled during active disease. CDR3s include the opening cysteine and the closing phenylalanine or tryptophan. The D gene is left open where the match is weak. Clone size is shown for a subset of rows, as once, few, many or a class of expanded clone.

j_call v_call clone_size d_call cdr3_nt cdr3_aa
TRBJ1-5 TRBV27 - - TGTGCCAGCAGTTTATCTGGGCAGCCTAGCAATCAGCCCCAGCATTTT CASSLSGQPSNQPQHF
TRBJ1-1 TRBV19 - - TGTGCCAGTAGTATTATGGTCGCAGGGGCGAACACTGAAGCTTTCTTT CASSIMVAGANTEAFF
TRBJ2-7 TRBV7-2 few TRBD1 TGTGCCAGCAGCTTAGGGGGGACAGGTATCTCCTACGAGCAGTACTTC CASSLGGTGISYEQYF
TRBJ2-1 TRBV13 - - TGTGCCAGCAGCTCTGTGAGAGATTTCTACAATGAGCAGTTCTTC CASSSVRDFYNEQFF
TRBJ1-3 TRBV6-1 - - TGTGCCAGCAGTGAAGGCCTTACGGGCTCTGGAAACACCATATATTTT CASSEGLTGSGNTIYF
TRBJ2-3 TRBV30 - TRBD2 TGTGCCTGGGGACTAGCGGGAGCCACAGATACGCAGTATTTT CAWGLAGATDTQYF
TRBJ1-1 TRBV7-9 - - TGTGCCAGCAGCTCTTCCCAGAACAAAGCTTTCTTT CASSSSQNKAFF
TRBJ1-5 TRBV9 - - TGTGCCAGCAGCGTAGGCGGGAGGGGCAATCAGCCCCAGCATTTT CASSVGGRGNQPQHF
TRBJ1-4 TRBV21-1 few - TGTGCCTCCCGGACAGGGGATGAAAAACTGTTTTTT CASRTGDEKLFF
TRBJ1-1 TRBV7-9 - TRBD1 TGTGCCAGCAGCTTAGCAGGAAAACAGGGGGGGACTGAAGCTTTCTTT CASSLAGKQGGTEAFF
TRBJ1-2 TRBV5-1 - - TGCGCCAGCAGCGGGCGAGCAGGGGATGTCATAGGAGGCTACACCTTC CASSGRAGDVIGGYTF
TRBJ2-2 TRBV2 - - TGTGCCAGCAGTGCGCAGGGGACCACCGGGGAGCTGTTTTTT CASSAQGTTGELFF
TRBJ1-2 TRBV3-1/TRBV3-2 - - TGTGCCAGCAGCCTCAGGACAAACCAAGGCTACACCTTC CASSLRTNQGYTF
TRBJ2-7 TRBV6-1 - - TGTGCCAGCAGTGAAGTATTGAGGGATCGGAACTTC CASSEVLRDRNF
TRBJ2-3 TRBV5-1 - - TGCGCCAGCAGCTTACAGGGTTCTGGGACAGATACGCAGTATTTT CASSLQGSGTDTQYF
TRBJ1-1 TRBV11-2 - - TGTGCCAGCAGCTTGAGTTTGGTGAGGGCGAACACTGAAGCTTTCTTT CASSLSLVRANTEAFF
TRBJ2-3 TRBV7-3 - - TGTGCCAGCAGCTCACTAACTAGCACAGATACGCAGTATTTT CASSSLTSTDTQYF
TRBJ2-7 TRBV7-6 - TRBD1 TGTGCCAGCAGCTCTGGGGACAGGTTTGCCTACGAGCAGTACTTC CASSSGDRFAYEQYF
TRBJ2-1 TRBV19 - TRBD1 TGTGCCAGTAGTACTGGGGACAGGGTATCCGAGCAGTTCTTC CASSTGDRVSEQFF
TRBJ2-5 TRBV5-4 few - TGTGCCAGCAGCTCTCCCGGGGGAGAGACCCAGTACTTC CASSSPGGETQYF
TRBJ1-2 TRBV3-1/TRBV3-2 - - TGTGCCAGCTCTTACCAGGGGAACTACTATGGCTACACCTTC CASSYQGNYYGYTF
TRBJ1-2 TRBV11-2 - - TGTGCCAGCAGCTCATTGAACCGGAGGGGCTACACCTTC CASSSLNRRGYTF
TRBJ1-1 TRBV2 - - TGTGCCAGGGGTGCACAGAGGGACACTGAAGCTTTCTTT CARGAQRDTEAFF
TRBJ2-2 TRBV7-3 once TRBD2 TGTGCCAGCAGCCGAACTAGCGGGGGGGCTGGCGGGGAGCTGTTTTTT CASSRTSGGAGGELFF
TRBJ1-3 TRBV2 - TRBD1 TGTGCCAGCAGGGGGACAGTAAATTCCTCTGGAAACACCATATATTTT CASRGTVNSSGNTIYF
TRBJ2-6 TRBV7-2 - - TGTGCCAGCAGCCCCCAGACTTCCTCTGGGGCCAACGTCCTGACTTTC CASSPQTSSGANVLTF
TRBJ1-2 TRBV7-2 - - TGTGCCAGCAGCTTGGACAGAGGCTATGGCTACACCTTC CASSLDRGYGYTF
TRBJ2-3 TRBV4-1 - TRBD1 TGCGCCAGCAGCCAATACGACACAGGGGGCTCTAGCACAGATACGCAGTATTTT CASSQYDTGGSSTDTQYF
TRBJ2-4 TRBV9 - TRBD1 TGTGCCAGCAGCACCCGGACAGGGCGTGCCAAAAACATTCAGTACTTC CASSTRTGRAKNIQYF
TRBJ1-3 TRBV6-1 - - TGTGCCAGCAGTGAAGGGGACGGGGGAACTGGAAACACCATATATTTT CASSEGDGGTGNTIYF
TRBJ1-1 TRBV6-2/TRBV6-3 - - TGTGCCAGCAGTTACGCGGCTCTGAACACTGAAGCTTTCTTT CASSYAALNTEAFF
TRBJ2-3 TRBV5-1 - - TGCGCCAGCAAGGACTTTTCTAGCACAGATACGCAGTATTTT CASKDFSSTDTQYF
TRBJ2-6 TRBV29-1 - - TGCAGCGTGGCTAGCCGGGACAAGGTCTCTGGGGCCAACGTCCTGACTTTC CSVASRDKVSGANVLTF
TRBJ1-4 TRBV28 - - TGTGCCAGCAGCCAACAAGTGGGGGGGGCAAATGAAAAACTGTTTTTT CASSQQVGGANEKLFF
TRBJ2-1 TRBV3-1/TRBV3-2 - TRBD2 TGTGCCAGCAGCCAAGATGGGGCGGGGGGCTCCTACAATGAGCAGTTCTTC CASSQDGAGGSYNEQFF
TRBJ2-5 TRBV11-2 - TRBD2 TGTGCCAGCAGCTTATCGGTGGGACTAGCGGGGGTACAAGAGACCCAGTACTTC CASSLSVGLAGVQETQYF
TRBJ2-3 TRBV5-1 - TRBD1 TGCGCCAGCAGCTTTTCCGGGACAGGATGGGCAGATACGCAGTATTTT CASSFSGTGWADTQYF
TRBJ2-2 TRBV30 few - TGTGCCTGGAGTGCTGGGCACGCAATTAACACCGGGGAGCTGTTTTTT CAWSAGHAINTGELFF
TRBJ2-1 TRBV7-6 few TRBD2 TGTGCCAGCAGCTTAGGTTTGTCTAGCGGAACCTACAATGAGCAGTTCTTC CASSLGLSSGTYNEQFF
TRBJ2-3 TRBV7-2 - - TGTGCCAGCAGCTTAGGGCCAGGGAGGACAGATACGCAGTATTTT CASSLGPGRTDTQYF
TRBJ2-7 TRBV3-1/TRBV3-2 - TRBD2 TGTGCCAGCAGCCAAGTAAGCGGGGGCACCTACGAGCAGTACTTC CASSQVSGGTYEQYF
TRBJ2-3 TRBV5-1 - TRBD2 TGCGCCAGCAGCTACAGCGGGGGGGCCTCTGGGGATACGCAGTATTTT CASSYSGGASGDTQYF
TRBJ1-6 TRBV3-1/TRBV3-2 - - TGTGCCAGCAGCCAAGAAGGTATGCGGGAATCACCCCTCCACTTT CASSQEGMRESPLHF
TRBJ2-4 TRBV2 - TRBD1 TGTGCCATCTCTCGACAGGGAAGGGACATTCAGTACTTC CAISRQGRDIQYF
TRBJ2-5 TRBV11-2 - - TGTGCCAGCAGCGCTAGCCCCAGGACCGCTCAAGAGACCCAGTACTTC CASSASPRTAQETQYF
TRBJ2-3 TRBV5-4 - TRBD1 TGTGCCAGCAGCCAGGGGGTGTTTGGGGCAGATACGCAGTATTTT CASSQGVFGADTQYF
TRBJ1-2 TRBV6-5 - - TGTGCCAGCAGGGCAACAGGGAACTATGGCTACACCTTC CASRATGNYGYTF
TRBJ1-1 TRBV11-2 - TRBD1 TGTGCCAGCAGCATGGACAGGGCCTTCTTCTTT CASSMDRAFFF
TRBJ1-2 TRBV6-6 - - TGTGCCAGCAGCCCTCAATCGAGGGTTAGGGCCACCTTC CASSPQSRVRATF
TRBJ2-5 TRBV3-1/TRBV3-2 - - TGTGCCAGCAGCCAAGTACAGGCAAAGTACCAAGAGACCCAGTACTTC CASSQVQAKYQETQYF
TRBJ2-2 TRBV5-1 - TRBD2 TGCGCCAGCAGCCCCGGCAGCGGGGAAAACACCGGGGAGCTGTTTTTT CASSPGSGENTGELFF
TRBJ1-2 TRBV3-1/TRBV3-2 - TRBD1 TGTGCCAGCAGCCCAGGCCCTTCAGGGGGCTTCTATGGCTACACCTTC CASSPGPSGGFYGYTF
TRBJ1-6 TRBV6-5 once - TGTGCCAGCCGCGGTAAAGGGGAAGGAAATTCACCCCTCCACTTT CASRGKGEGNSPLHF
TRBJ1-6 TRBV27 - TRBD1 TGTGCCAGCAGTTTGGGTTCACAGGGGAATTCACCCCTCCACTTT CASSLGSQGNSPLHF
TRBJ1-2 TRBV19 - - TGTGCCAGTAGTACTAGACAGCCAGTCTATGGCTACACCTTC CASSTRQPVYGYTF